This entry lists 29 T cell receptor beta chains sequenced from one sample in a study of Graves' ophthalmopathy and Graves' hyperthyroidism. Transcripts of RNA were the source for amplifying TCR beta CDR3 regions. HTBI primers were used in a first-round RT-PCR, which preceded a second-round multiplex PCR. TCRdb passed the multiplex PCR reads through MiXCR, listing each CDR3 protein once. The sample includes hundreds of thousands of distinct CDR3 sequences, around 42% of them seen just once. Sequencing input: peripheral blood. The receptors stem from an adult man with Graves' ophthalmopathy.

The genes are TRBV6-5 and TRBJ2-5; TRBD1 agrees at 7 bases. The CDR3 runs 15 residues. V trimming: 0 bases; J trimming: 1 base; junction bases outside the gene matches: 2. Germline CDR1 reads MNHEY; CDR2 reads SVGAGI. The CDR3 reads CASSYSGTAQETQYF. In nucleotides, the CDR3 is TGTGCCAGCAGTTACTCGGGGACAGCCCAAGAGACCCAGTACTTC.

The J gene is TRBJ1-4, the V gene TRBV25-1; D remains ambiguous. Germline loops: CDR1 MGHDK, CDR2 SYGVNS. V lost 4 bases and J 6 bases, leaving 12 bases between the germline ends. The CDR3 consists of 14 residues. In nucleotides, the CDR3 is TGTGCCAGCAGTGCAAGCCCCTTGGATGAAAAACTGTTTTTT. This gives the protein CASSASPLDEKLFF.

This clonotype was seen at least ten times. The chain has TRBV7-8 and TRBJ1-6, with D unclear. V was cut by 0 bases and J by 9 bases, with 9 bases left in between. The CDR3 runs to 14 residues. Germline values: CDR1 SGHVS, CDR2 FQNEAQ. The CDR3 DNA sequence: TGTGCCAGCAGCTTAGCTGTTTCCGGTTCACCCCTCCACTTT. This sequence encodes CASSLAVSGSPLHF.

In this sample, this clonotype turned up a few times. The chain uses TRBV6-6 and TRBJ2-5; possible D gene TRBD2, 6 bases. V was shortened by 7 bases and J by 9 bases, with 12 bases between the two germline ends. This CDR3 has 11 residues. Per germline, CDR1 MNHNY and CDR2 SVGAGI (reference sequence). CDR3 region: CASTFGGPQYF. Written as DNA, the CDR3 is TGTGCCAGCACCTTCGGGGGTCCCCAGTACTTC.

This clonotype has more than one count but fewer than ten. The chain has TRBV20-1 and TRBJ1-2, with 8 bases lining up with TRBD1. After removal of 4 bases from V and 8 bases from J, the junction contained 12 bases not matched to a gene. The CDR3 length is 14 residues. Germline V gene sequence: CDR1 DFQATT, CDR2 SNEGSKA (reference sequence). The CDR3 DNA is TGCAGTGCTACCTTCTCCCGGACAGGGCGAGGCTACACCTTC. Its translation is CSATFSRTGRGYTF.

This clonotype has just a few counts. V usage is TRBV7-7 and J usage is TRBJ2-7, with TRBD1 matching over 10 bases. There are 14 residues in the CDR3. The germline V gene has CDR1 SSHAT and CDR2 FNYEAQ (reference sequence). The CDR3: CAREGTGVRYEQYF. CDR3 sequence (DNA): TGTGCTAGGGAGGGGACAGGGGTTAGGTACGAGCAGTACTTC.

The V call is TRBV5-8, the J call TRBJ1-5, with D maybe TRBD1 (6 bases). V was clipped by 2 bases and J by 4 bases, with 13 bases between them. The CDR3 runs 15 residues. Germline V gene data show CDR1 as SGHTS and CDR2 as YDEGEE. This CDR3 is CASSLGGGRNQPQHF. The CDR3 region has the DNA TGTGCCAGCAGCTTAGGGGGGGGGAGGAATCAGCCCCAGCATTTT.

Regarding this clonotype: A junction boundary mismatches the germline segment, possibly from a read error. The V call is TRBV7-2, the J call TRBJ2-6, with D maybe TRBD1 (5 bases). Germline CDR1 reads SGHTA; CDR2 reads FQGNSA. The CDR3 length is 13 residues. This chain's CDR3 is CASRLTGADVLTF. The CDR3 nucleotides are TGTGCCAGTAGACTTACTGGGGCCGACGTCCTGACTTTC. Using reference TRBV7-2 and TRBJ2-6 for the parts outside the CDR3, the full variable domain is GAGVSQSPSNKVTEKGKDVELRCDPISGHTALYWYRQSLGQGLEFLIYFQGNSAPDKSGLPSDRFSAERTGGSVSTLTIQRTQQEDSAVYLCASRLTGADVLTFGAGSRLTVL.

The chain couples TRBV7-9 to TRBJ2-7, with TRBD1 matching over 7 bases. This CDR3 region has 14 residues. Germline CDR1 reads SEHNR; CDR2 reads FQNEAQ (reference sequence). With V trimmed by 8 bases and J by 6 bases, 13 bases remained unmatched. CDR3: CASVQGRGYFEQYF. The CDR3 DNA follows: TGTGCCAGCGTCCAGGGCAGGGGGTACTTCGAGCAGTACTTC.

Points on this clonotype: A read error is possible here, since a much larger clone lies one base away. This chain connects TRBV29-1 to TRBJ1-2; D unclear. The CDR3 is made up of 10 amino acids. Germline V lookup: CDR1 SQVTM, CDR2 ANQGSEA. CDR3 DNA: TGCAGCGTTTTGAAGCATGGCTGCACCTTC. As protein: CSVLKHGCTF.

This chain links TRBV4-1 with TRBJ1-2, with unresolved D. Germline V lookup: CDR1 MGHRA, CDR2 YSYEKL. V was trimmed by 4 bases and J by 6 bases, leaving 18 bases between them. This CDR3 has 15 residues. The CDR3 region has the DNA TGCGCCAGCAGCCTAACCGATCTCGGGAGGGATGGCTACACCTTC. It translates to CASSLTDLGRDGYTF.

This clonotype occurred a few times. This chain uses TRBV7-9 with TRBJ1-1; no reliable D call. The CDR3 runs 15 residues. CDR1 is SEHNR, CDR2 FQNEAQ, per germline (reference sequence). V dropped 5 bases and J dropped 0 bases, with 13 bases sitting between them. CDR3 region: CASSPALAVNTEAFF. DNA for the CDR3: TGTGCCAGCAGCCCCGCTCTGGCTGTGAACACTGAAGCTTTCTTT.

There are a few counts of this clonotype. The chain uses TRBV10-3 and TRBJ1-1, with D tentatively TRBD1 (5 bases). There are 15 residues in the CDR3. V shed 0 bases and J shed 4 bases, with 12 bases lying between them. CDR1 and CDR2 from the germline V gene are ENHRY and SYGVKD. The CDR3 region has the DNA TGTGCCATCAGTGAGTCAGAGGGGCCGGGCACTGAAGCTTTCTTT. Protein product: CAISESEGPGTEAFF.

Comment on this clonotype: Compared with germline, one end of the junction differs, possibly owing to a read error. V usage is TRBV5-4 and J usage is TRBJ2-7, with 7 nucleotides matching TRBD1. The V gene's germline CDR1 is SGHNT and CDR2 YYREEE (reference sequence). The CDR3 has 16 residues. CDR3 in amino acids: CASGLEGGLIPYEQYF. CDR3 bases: TGTGCCAGCGGCTTGGAAGGGGGCCTTATCCCATACGAGCAGTACTTC.

The CDR3 protein is CATSPGADSNQPQHF. In nucleotides, the CDR3 is TGTGCCACCAGCCCAGGGGCCGATAGCAATCAGCCCCAGCATTTT. The chain is built from TRBV15 and TRBJ1-5, with D perhaps matching TRBD1 (6 bases). Germline V gives CDR1 LNHNV, CDR2 YYDKDF (reference sequence). The CDR3 loop spans 15 amino acids. Trimming removed 5 bases from V and 0 bases from J, with 11 bases in between.

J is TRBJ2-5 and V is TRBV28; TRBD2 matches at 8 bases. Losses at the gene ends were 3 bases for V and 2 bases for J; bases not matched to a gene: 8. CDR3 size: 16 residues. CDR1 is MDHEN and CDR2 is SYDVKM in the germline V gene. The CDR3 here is CASSLAGGVGQETQYF. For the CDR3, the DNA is TGTGCCAGCAGTTTGGCGGGAGGTGTCGGACAAGAGACCCAGTACTTC.

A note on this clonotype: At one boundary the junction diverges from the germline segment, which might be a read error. The CDR3 loop reads CASGPSLAGQGTEFF. CDR3 coding DNA: TGTGCTAGTGGTCCCTCCCTAGCTGGACAGGGTACCGAGTTCTTC. The chain joins TRBV12-5 to TRBJ2-5, with TRBD1 identical over 8 bases. From germline, CDR1 is LGHNT and CDR2 FRNRAP. There are 15 residues in the CDR3.

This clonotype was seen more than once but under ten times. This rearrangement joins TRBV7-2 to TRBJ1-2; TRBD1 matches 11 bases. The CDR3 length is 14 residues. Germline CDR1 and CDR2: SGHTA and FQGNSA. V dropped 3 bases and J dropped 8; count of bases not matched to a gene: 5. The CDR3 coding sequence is TGTGCCAGCAGCTTCGGACAGGGGGCTCAGGGCTACACCTTC. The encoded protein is CASSFGQGAQGYTF.

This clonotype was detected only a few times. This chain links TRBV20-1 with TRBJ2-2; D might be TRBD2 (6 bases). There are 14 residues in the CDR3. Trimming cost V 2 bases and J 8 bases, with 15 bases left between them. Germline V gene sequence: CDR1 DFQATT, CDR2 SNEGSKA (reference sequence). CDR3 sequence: CSARWGSRGGELFF. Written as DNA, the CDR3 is TGCAGTGCTAGATGGGGCTCCCGGGGGGGGGAGCTGTTTTTT.

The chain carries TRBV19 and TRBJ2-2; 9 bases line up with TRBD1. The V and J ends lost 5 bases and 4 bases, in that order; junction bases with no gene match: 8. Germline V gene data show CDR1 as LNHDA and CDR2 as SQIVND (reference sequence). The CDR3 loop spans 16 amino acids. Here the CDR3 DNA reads TGTGCCAGTAGTTATGTGGACAGGGGAATCACCGGGGAGCTGTTTTTT. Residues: CASSYVDRGITGELFF.

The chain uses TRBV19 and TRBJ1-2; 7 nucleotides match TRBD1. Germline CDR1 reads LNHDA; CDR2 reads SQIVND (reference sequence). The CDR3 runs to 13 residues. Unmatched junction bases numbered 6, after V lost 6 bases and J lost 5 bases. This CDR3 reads CASRTGTDYGYTF. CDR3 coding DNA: TGTGCCAGTAGGACCGGGACAGATTATGGCTACACCTTC.

The DNA for the CDR3 is TGTGCCAGCAGCTTTGTGGGGGGGAAAGAGACCCAGTACTTC. Amino acid sequence: CASSFVGGKETQYF. The rearrangement uses TRBV7-9 and TRBJ2-5; 7 bases are a match to TRBD2. J lost 3 bases, V lost 3 bases, and 4 bases had no gene match. Germline CDR1 reads SEHNR; CDR2 reads FQNEAQ (reference sequence). There are 14 residues in the CDR3.

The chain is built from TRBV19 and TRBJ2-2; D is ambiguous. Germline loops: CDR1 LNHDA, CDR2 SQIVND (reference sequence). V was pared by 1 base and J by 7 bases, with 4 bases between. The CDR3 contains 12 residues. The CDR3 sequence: CASSIGYGELFF. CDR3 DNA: TGTGCCAGTAGTATAGGGTACGGGGAGCTGTTTTTT.

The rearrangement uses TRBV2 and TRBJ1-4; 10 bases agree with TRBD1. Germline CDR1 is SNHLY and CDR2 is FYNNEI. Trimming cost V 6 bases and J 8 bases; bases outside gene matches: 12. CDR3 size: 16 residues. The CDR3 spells CASRRRQGAVGEKLFF. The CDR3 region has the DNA TGTGCCAGCAGGAGAAGACAGGGGGCGGTTGGGGAAAAACTGTTTTTT. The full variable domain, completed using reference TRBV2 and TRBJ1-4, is EPEVTQTPSHQVTQMGQEVILRCVPISNHLYFYWYRQILGQKVEFLVSFYNNEISEKSEIFDDQFSVERPDGSNFTLKIRSTKLEDSAMYFCASRRRQGAVGEKLFFGSGTQLSVL.

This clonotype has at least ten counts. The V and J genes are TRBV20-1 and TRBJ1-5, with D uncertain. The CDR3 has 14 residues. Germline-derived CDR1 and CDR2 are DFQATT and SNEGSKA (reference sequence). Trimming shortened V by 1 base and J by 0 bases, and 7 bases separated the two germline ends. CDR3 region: CSARVTDSNQPQHF. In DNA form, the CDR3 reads TGCAGTGCTAGAGTGACGGATAGCAATCAGCCCCAGCATTTT.

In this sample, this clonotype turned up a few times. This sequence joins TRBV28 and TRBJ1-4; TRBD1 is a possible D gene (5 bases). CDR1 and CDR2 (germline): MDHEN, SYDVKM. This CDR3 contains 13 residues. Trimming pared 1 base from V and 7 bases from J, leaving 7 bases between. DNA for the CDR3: TGTGCCAGCAGTTTATCAGGGTTTGAAAAACTGTTTTTT. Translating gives CASSLSGFEKLFF.

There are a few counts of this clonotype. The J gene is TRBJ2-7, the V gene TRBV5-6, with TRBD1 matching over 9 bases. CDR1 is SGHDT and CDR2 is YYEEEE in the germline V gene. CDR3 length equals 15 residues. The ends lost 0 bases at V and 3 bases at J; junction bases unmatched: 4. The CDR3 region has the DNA TGTGCCAGCAGCTTGGAAACAGGGGGCGGCTACGAGCAGTACTTC. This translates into CASSLETGGGYEQYF.

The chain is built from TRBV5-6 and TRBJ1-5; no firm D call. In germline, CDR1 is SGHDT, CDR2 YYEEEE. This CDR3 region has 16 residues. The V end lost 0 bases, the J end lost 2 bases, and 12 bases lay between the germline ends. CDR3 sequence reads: CASSLAGRGGNQPQHF. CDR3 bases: TGTGCCAGCAGCTTGGCCGGCCGCGGAGGCAATCAGCCCCAGCATTTT.

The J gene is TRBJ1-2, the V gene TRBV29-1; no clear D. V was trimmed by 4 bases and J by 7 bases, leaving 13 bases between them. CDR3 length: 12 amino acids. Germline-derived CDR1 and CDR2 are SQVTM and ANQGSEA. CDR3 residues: CSVGGLGGGYTF. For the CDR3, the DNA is TGCAGCGTTGGGGGTCTGGGAGGTGGCTACACCTTC.